Listed here are 18 T cell receptor beta chains from one sample, sequenced in a study of graft-versus-host responses after intestinal transplantation. Only in-frame clones appear in the TCRdb table, and some are missing; sequencing was by immunoSEQ multiplex PCR. The table lists tens of thousands of clones, approximately 93% of them singletons. Their antigen targets remain unknown. The sample here was unstimulated CD8+ T cells sorted from spleen or lymph node cells, taken before transplant. These receptor sequences come from a human donor who was the organ donor for an intestinal transplant.

The V call is TRBV7-2, the J call TRBJ2-1, with D uncertain. Trimming cost V 1 base and J 9 bases, with 4 bases left between them. Germline V gene data show CDR1 as SGHTA and CDR2 as FQGNSA. This CDR3 spans 11 amino acids. The DNA of the CDR3 is TGTGCCAGCAGCTTAGGGAGTGAGCAGTTCTTC. The encoded protein is CASSLGSEQFF.

This clone counts as large. V usage is TRBV9 and J usage is TRBJ2-7; TRBD1 agrees at 7 bases. This CDR3 comprises 15 residues. CDR1 is SGDLS and CDR2 is YYNGEE in the germline V gene. The V segment lost 0 bases and the J segment 0 bases; nucleotides outside the gene matches: 3. In nucleotides, the CDR3 is TGTGCCAGCAGCGTAGCGGCAGGGGGCTCCTACGAGCAGTACTTC. Its protein product is CASSVAAGGSYEQYF.

The CDR3 sequence: CASRPISGSSYNEQFF. DNA for the CDR3: TGCGCCAGTCGACCGATTAGCGGCAGCTCCTACAATGAGCAGTTCTTC. This chain links TRBV5-1 with TRBJ2-1, with a tentative D call TRBD2 (6 bases). V was shortened by 8 bases and J by 0 bases, with 18 bases between the two germline ends. The CDR3 runs 16 residues. CDR1 and CDR2 from the germline V gene are SGHRS and YFSETQ.

The V and J genes are TRBV7-9 and TRBJ2-2; D remains ambiguous. Deletions cut 3 bases from V and 1 base from J, with 9 bases between. CDR1 and CDR2 from the germline V gene are SEHNR and FQNEAQ (reference sequence). This CDR3 contains 15 residues. CDR3 in DNA: TGTGCCAGCAGCTTTCCAGAGAGGAACACCGGGGAGCTGTTTTTT. It is translated as CASSFPERNTGELFF. Together with reference TRBV7-9 and TRBJ2-2, the CDR3 gives the full variable domain: DTGVSQNPRHKITKRGQNVTFRCDPISEHNRLYWYRQTLGQGPEFLTYFQNEAQLEKSRLLSDRFSAERPKGSFSTLEIQRTEQGDSAMYLCASSFPERNTGELFFGEGSRLTVL.

Points on this clone: A read error may account for a junction end that differs from germline. The rearrangement joins TRBV28 to TRBJ2-3, with 7 bases identical to TRBD1. This CDR3 has 14 amino acids. Germline V gene sequence: CDR1 MDHEN, CDR2 SYDVKM. The CDR3 bases are TGTGCCAGCGGTTTCGAGGGGGCCACAGATACGCAGTATTTT. Residues: CASGFEGATDTQYF.

This chain uses TRBV28 with TRBJ1-1; D remains unclear. Germline V CDR1 and CDR2: MDHEN, SYDVKM. CDR3 length equals 13 residues. V was cut by 2 bases and J by 3 bases, with 7 bases left in between. This CDR3 is CASSLGQYTEAFF. Here the CDR3 DNA reads TGTGCCAGCAGTTTAGGTCAGTACACTGAAGCTTTCTTT.

The chain couples TRBV28 to TRBJ1-1, with D uncertain. This CDR3 is 13 amino acids long. Between the trimmed V and J ends, which lost 7 bases and 5 bases, there was a span of 14 bases. Germline lookup yields CDR1 MDHEN and CDR2 SYDVKM. CDR3 amino acids: CASTPLGLTEAFF. DNA for the CDR3: TGTGCCAGCACCCCCCTAGGTTTGACTGAAGCTTTCTTT. Together with reference TRBV28 and TRBJ1-1, the CDR3 gives the full variable domain: DVKVTQSSRYLVKRTGEKVFLECVQDMDHENMFWYRQDPGLGLRLIYFSYDVKMKEKGDIPEGYSVSREKKERFSLILESASTNQTSMYLCASTPLGLTEAFFGQGTRLTVV.

V is TRBV28 and J is TRBJ2-7; TRBD1 aligns across 11 bases. This CDR3 is built from 18 residues. Germline values: CDR1 MDHEN, CDR2 SYDVKM. Trimming removed 3 bases from V and 3 bases from J; junction bases left unmatched: 13. CDR3 coding DNA: TGTGCCAGCAGTTTCCCCACTAAGGGGGGGACAGGGGGCTACGAGCAGTACTTC. Encoded protein: CASSFPTKGGTGGYEQYF.

This clone was detected a few times. The V call is TRBV6-4, the J call TRBJ2-2; D gene uncertain. The CDR3 covers 16 residues. Trimming shortened V by 7 bases and J by 3 bases, and 18 bases separated the two germline ends. Germline V gene sequence: CDR1 MRHNA, CDR2 SNTAGT. This CDR3 reads CASTSMGTTDTGELFF. CDR3 in DNA: TGTGCCAGCACTTCTATGGGCACAACGGACACCGGGGAGCTGTTTTTT.

The V call is TRBV6-5, the J call TRBJ2-5; TRBD1 matches 10 bases. CDR1 MNHEY and CDR2 SVGAGI come from the germline V gene. This CDR3 is built from 14 residues. The V and J ends lost 6 bases and 5 bases, in that order; junction bases with no gene match: 6. In DNA form, the CDR3 reads TGTGCCAGCAGCCCGGGACAGGGGAGGGAGACCCAGTACTTC. It specifies CASSPGQGRETQYF.

V is TRBV6-5 and J is TRBJ2-4; TRBD1 might be the D (6 bases). Trimming stripped 4 bases from V and 16 bases from J, with 17 bases between. The CDR3 is 12 residues long. Germline CDR1 and CDR2: MNHEY and SVGAGI. CDR3: CASSSTGTLLYF. DNA of the CDR3: TGTGCCAGCAGTTCAACCGGGACACTTCTTTACTTC.

The chain employs TRBV4-3 and TRBJ2-7; maybe TRBD2 (5 bases). Germline loops: CDR1 LGHNA, CDR2 YSLEER. This CDR3 region has 13 residues. The V gene lost 4 bases and the J gene lost 3 bases, with 10 bases spanning the gap. The CDR3 reads CASSLGTSYEQYF. CDR3 in DNA: TGCGCCAGCAGCCTAGGAACTAGCTACGAGCAGTACTTC.

This sequence joins TRBV7-8 and TRBJ2-7; 9 bases align to TRBD2. CDR1 and CDR2 (germline): SGHVS, FQNEAQ. There are 15 residues in the CDR3. With 5 bases clipped from V and 4 bases from J, the junction kept 9 bases outside the gene matches. The CDR3 here is CASSTLAGVLYEQYF. Written as DNA, the CDR3 is TGTGCCAGCAGCACATTAGCGGGAGTCTTATACGAGCAGTACTTC.

This chain links TRBV5-6 with TRBJ2-5; the D is unclear. The CDR3 consists of 11 residues. V was pared by 5 bases and J by 2 bases, with 4 bases between. CDR1 and CDR2 (germline): SGHDT, YYEEEE. The CDR3 is CASSSQETQYF. The CDR3 DNA reads as TGTGCCAGCAGTTCGCAAGAGACCCAGTACTTC. Drawing the rest from reference TRBV5-6 and TRBJ2-5, the complete variable domain is DAGVTQSPTHLIKTRGQQVTLRCSPKSGHDTVSWYQQALGQGPQFIFQYYEEEERQRGNFPDRFSGHQFPNYSSELNVNALLLGDSALYLCASSSQETQYFGPGTRLLVL.

The V gene is TRBV4-3, the J gene TRBJ1-5, with D tentatively TRBD1 (5 bases). From germline, CDR1 is LGHNA and CDR2 YSLEER. The length of the CDR3 is 16 residues. Deletions cut 0 bases from V and 1 base from J, with 10 bases between. Here the CDR3 reads CASSQDLGGSNQPQHF. Written as DNA, the CDR3 is TGCGCCAGCAGCCAAGATCTTGGGGGGAGCAATCAGCCCCAGCATTTT.

This chain uses TRBV29-1 with TRBJ1-1, with a weak D call TRBD1 (6 bases). The CDR3 has 13 amino acids. Germline V gives CDR1 SQVTM, CDR2 ANQGSEA. Trimming shortened V by 3 bases and J by 3 bases, and 11 bases separated the two germline ends. The chain's CDR3 is CSVEGRGDTEAFF. In nucleotides, the CDR3 is TGCAGCGTTGAGGGCAGGGGTGACACTGAAGCTTTCTTT.

The chain carries TRBV27 and TRBJ2-5; D is ambiguous. Germline CDR1 and CDR2: MNHEY and SMNVEV (reference sequence). V was clipped by 0 bases and J by 1 base, with 9 bases between them. This CDR3 comprises 15 residues. CDR3 in amino acids: CASSLSLVSQETQYF. The CDR3 DNA follows: TGTGCCAGCAGTTTATCCCTAGTTTCCCAAGAGACCCAGTACTTC.

V gene TRBV19 combines with J gene TRBJ2-1, with 10 nucleotides matching TRBD2. Germline-derived CDR1 and CDR2 are LNHDA and SQIVND (reference sequence). V lost 7 bases and J lost 3; bases outside the gene matches: 15. This CDR3 is 18 amino acids long. CDR3 bases: TGTGCCAGTAACCAGGGGGCTCGGACTAGCGGAATCTACAATGAGCAGTTCTTC. It codes for CASNQGARTSGIYNEQFF.